The sample holds many counts of the clone carrying this T cell receptor (beta chain). The TCR beta CDR3 regions underwent amplification using RNA transcripts as the source. Carried out on the TCR CDR3, a first-round RT-PCR used the HTBI primer set. TCRdb re-called the multiplex PCR reads through MiXCR, storing one row per CDR3 protein. Found here are hundreds of thousands of distinct CDR3 sequences, approximately 19% of them singletons; the top ten hold around 4%. The sample originates from a study of T cells in Graves' hyperthyroidism and ophthalmopathy. Germline values: CDR1 MNHEY, CDR2 SVGAGI. Trimming removed 2 bases from V and 1 base from J, with 11 bases in between. The CDR3 has 15 amino acids.

Source material: blood. V is TRBV6-5 and J is TRBJ1-1; D is ambiguous. This TCR derives from a young woman with Graves' hyperthyroidism. The CDR3 DNA sequence: TGTGCCAGCAGTTACACGAGGGCAGCGAACACTGAAGCTTTCTTT. It is translated as CASSYTRAANTEAFF.